This T cell receptor (beta chain) comes out of a study of T cell responses to AZD1222 COVID-19 vaccine. General study findings and limits: Unmutated variant regions are reportedly targeted by nearly half of spike-specific TCRs. Donor demographics were predominantly white British with a female majority; clonal diversity may be underestimated. Only after the peak T cell response were repertoires sampled. Spike-specific TCR breadth and depth rose after two AZD1222 doses.

This clone was detected only once. Its matching antigen is unknown. Some clones are missing from TCRdb's copy, which holds only in-frame ones; the method was immunoSEQ multiplex PCR. The repertoire holds more than 85,000 clones, 85% to 90% seen once, with 15% in the top ten. The V and J ends lost 4 bases and 3 bases, in that order; junction bases with no gene match: 6. This CDR3 spans 14 amino acids. Germline lookup yields CDR1 MGHRA and CDR2 YSYEKL. The TCR originated in an adult who received the AZD1222 COVID-19 vaccine. The sequencing here drew on peripheral blood, taken 28 days after the second AZD1222 dose. This sequence joins TRBV4-1 and TRBJ2-7, with 7 bases that match TRBD1. The CDR3 loop reads CASSPPGQYYEQYF. In DNA form, the CDR3 reads TGCGCCAGCAGCCCTCCGGGACAGTACTACGAGCAGTACTTC.